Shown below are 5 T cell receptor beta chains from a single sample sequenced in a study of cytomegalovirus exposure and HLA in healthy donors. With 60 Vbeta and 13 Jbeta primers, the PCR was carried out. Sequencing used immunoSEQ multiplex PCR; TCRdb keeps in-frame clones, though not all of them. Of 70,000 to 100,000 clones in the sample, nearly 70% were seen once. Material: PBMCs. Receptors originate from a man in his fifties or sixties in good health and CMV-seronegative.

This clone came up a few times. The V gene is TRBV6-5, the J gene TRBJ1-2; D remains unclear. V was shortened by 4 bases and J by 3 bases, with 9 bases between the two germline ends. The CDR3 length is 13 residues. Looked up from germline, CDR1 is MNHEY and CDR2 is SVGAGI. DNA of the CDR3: TGTGCCAGCAGTTGGGCCTTCTACTATGGCTACACCTTC. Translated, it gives CASSWAFYYGYTF.

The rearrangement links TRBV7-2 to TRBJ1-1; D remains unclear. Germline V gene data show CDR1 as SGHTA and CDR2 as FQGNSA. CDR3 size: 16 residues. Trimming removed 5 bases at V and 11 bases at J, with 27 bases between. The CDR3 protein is CASSPNLVSGSTGAFF. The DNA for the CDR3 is TGTGCCAGCAGCCCAAACTTAGTCTCAGGCTCAACGGGGGCTTTCTTT.

CDR3 protein: CAISSNRGQDEKLFF. CDR3 DNA sequence: TGTGCCATCAGCTCTAACAGGGGGCAGGATGAAAAACTGTTTTTT. The rearrangement links TRBV10-3 to TRBJ1-4; 9 nucleotides line up with TRBD1. J gave up 6 bases and V 6 bases, and 8 bases lay outside the gene matches. The germline CDR1 and CDR2 sequences are ENHRY and SYGVKD. This CDR3 has 15 amino acids.

The CDR3: CATSREPGYEQYV. CDR3 bases: TGTGCCACCAGCAGAGAGCCAGGATACGAGCAGTACGTC. The chain combines TRBV15 with TRBJ2-7, with D uncertain. The germline CDR1 and CDR2 sequences are LNHNV and YYDKDF (reference sequence). The CDR3 runs to 13 residues. Trimming stripped 0 bases from V and 4 bases from J, with 7 bases between.

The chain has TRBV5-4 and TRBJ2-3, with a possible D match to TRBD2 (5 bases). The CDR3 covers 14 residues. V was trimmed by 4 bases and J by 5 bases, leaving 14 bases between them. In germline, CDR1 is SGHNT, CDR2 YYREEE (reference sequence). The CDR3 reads CASSVLVAGDTQYF. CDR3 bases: TGTGCCAGCAGCGTACTGGTTGCGGGAGATACGCAGTATTTT.